Listed here are 16 T cell receptor beta chains from one sample, sequenced in a study of T-cell memory formation after mild COVID-19. TCRdb reprocessed the 5' RACE reads via MiXCR and lists one record per CDR3 protein. The sample shows a few hundred thousand distinct CDR3 sequences, roughly 13% of them seen only once. The sample taken for sequencing was PBMCs or a T cell subset sorted from them (not recorded which). The receptors here all came from a young man who had mild COVID-19 (a few samples of this study predate the infection). Cell type and time point are not known.

This chain connects TRBV7-9 to TRBJ1-2; D is possibly TRBD1 (5 bases). Trimming shortened V by 4 bases and J by 1 base, and 10 bases separated the two germline ends. Germline-derived CDR1 and CDR2 are SEHNR and FQNEAQ (reference sequence). This CDR3 is built from 14 residues. CDR3 residues: CASSSGTVNYGYTF. In nucleotides, the CDR3 is TGTGCCAGCAGCTCCGGGACGGTTAACTATGGCTACACCTTC.

This clonotype was counted between two and nine times. This chain connects TRBV7-6 to TRBJ2-1; TRBD2 matches at 7 bases. Germline V lookup: CDR1 SGHVS, CDR2 FNYEAQ. The CDR3 spans 16 residues. V shed 6 bases, J shed 1 base, and the junction held 9 bases outside the gene matches. The chain's CDR3 is CASSPFFGGSYNEQFF. CDR3 DNA sequence: TGTGCCAGCAGTCCCTTTTTCGGGGGGTCCTACAATGAGCAGTTCTTC.

The chain recombines TRBV12-3 or TRBV12-4 with TRBJ2-5, with 7 nucleotides matching TRBD1. CDR3 length: 13 residues. The V gene end was trimmed by 6 bases and the J gene end by 5 bases; junction bases not matched to a gene: 6. CDR3 sequence (DNA): TGTGCCAGCAGAAGACAGGGCGCCGAGACCCAGTACTTC. Translated: CASRRQGAETQYF.

The J gene is TRBJ2-2, the V gene TRBV12-3 or TRBV12-4, with 9 bases identical to TRBD2. The CDR3 loop spans 15 amino acids. V shed 5 bases, J shed 1 base, and the junction held 2 bases outside the gene matches. CDR3 nucleotide sequence: TGTGCCAGCAGTCCTAGCGGGGAGAACACCGGGGAGCTGTTTTTT. Protein product: CASSPSGENTGELFF.

This clonotype was observed a handful of times. The chain uses TRBV20-1 and TRBJ1-2, with 7 bases matching TRBD1. This CDR3 is 12 amino acids long. CDR1 and CDR2 (germline): DFQATT, SNEGSKA (reference sequence). Trimming at V came to 2 bases and at J to 7 bases, leaving 4 bases not matched to a gene. The CDR3 nucleotides read TGCAGTGCTAGATCAGGGGGAGGTGGCTACACCTTC. It encodes CSARSGGGGYTF.

This clonotype was seen only a few times. J is TRBJ2-7 and V is TRBV5-1, with a weak D call TRBD2 (5 bases). Germline V gene sequence: CDR1 SGHRS, CDR2 YFSETQ. The CDR3 consists of 15 residues. Trimming removed 4 bases at V and 1 base at J, with 15 bases between. The CDR3 region has the DNA TGCGCCAGCAGCCGCACGGGGATGTCGTCCTACGAGCAGTACGTC. This sequence encodes CASSRTGMSSYEQYV.

This clonotype was seen a handful of times. The gene calls are TRBV30 and TRBJ2-2; TRBD1 might be the D (5 bases). The CDR3 extends over 19 amino acids. Germline CDR1 GTSNPN, CDR2 SVGIG (reference sequence). The V end lost 2 bases, the J end lost 7 bases, and 29 bases lay between the germline ends. The CDR3: CAWSRSPQGRVGSDGELFF. The CDR3 DNA reads as TGTGCCTGGAGTAGATCCCCCCAGGGTCGAGTCGGCTCAGACGGGGAGCTGTTTTTT.

The sample holds a few counts of this clonotype. The chain links TRBV5-1 to TRBJ2-5, with 8 bases identical to TRBD2. The ends lost 4 bases at V and 4 bases at J; junction bases unmatched: 3. Germline-derived CDR1 and CDR2 are SGHRS and YFSETQ. There are 13 residues in the CDR3. The CDR3 is CASSTGGGETQYF. CDR3 nucleotide sequence: TGCGCCAGCAGCACGGGGGGGGGAGAGACCCAGTACTTC.

This clonotype showed up just a few times. The V and J genes are TRBV7-2 and TRBJ2-2, with TRBD2 matching 10 bases. CDR3 length: 19 amino acids. From germline, CDR1 is SGHTA and CDR2 FQGNSA. With 2 bases clipped from V and 5 bases from J, the junction kept 14 bases outside the gene matches. CDR3 residues: CASSLRRLAGADWTGELFF. The CDR3 coding sequence is TGTGCCAGCAGCTTAAGGAGGCTAGCGGGGGCCGACTGGACCGGGGAGCTGTTTTTT.

This clonotype showed up just a few times. V and J are TRBV19 and TRBJ1-4; unclear D gene. The CDR3 runs to 14 residues. V was pared by 6 bases and J by 0 bases, with 8 bases between. CDR1 and CDR2 from the germline V gene are LNHDA and SQIVND (reference sequence). DNA for the CDR3: TGTGCCAGTAGGGAAGTGGCAACTAATGAAAAACTGTTTTTT. Translation gives CASREVATNEKLFF. Drawing the rest from reference TRBV19 and TRBJ1-4, the complete variable domain is DGGITQSPKYLFRKEGQNVTLSCEQNLNHDAMYWYRQDPGQGLRLIYYSQIVNDFQKGDIAEGYSVSREKKESFPLTVTSAQKNPTAFYLCASREVATNEKLFFGSGTQLSVL.

This clonotype was seen only a few times. J is TRBJ2-2 and V is TRBV6-5; D tentatively reads TRBD1 or TRBD2 (5 bases each). Germline CDR1 is MNHEY and CDR2 is SVGAGI. V lost 4 bases to trimming and J lost 7 bases, with 16 bases between them. There are 15 residues in the CDR3. In DNA, the CDR3 is TGTGCCAGCAGTTCACCTCCCGGGGCGGGCGGGGAGCTGTTTTTT. It yields the protein CASSSPPGAGGELFF.

The chain joins TRBV7-9 to TRBJ2-7; D may be TRBD2 (5 bases). The CDR3 is 11 residues long. Germline V gene sequence: CDR1 SEHNR, CDR2 FQNEAQ (reference sequence). Between the trimmed V and J ends, which lost 5 bases and 6 bases, there was a span of 8 bases. The CDR3: CASSAGGEQYF. CDR3 in DNA: TGTGCCAGCAGCGCGGGCGGCGAGCAGTACTTC.

The chain uses TRBV5-5 and TRBJ2-5; D perhaps matches TRBD2 (5 bases). Germline CDR1 SGHKS, CDR2 YYEKEE (reference sequence). V lost 0 bases and J 3 bases, leaving 12 bases between the germline ends. The CDR3 spans 15 residues. The DNA of the CDR3 is TGTGCCAGCAGCTTGGTAGCGCCAGTTAAAGAGACCCAGTACTTC. Protein: CASSLVAPVKETQYF.

This clonotype was recorded a few times. This chain joins TRBV4-3 and TRBJ2-2; 8 bases are a match to TRBD2. After removal of 5 bases from V and 1 base from J, the junction contained 6 bases not matched to a gene. The germline V gene has CDR1 LGHNA and CDR2 YSLEER. The CDR3 has 16 residues. CDR3 sequence (DNA): TGCGCCAGCAGCGCTCGCGGGGGGTTGAACACCGGGGAGCTGTTTTTT. Its translation: CASSARGGLNTGELFF.

A single count supports this clonotype. The junction departs from the called germline gene at one end, perhaps through a read error. The CDR3 nucleotides read TGTGCCAGCTCACCAACGCAGGGTAATCCACCCCTCCACTTT. Residues: CASSPTQGNPPLHF. This chain joins TRBV18 and TRBJ1-6; D may be TRBD1 (5 bases). CDR1 is KGHSH, CDR2 LQKENI, per germline. There are 14 residues in the CDR3.

This clonotype has more than one count but fewer than ten. This chain connects TRBV18 to TRBJ2-3, with D uncertain. The V gene lost 3 bases and the J gene lost 4 bases, with 5 bases spanning the gap. The germline CDR1 and CDR2 sequences are KGHSH and LQKENI. This CDR3 is 12 amino acids long. The CDR3 spells CASSPSSDTQYF. In nucleotides, the CDR3 is TGTGCCAGCTCACCCTCTTCAGATACGCAGTATTTT.